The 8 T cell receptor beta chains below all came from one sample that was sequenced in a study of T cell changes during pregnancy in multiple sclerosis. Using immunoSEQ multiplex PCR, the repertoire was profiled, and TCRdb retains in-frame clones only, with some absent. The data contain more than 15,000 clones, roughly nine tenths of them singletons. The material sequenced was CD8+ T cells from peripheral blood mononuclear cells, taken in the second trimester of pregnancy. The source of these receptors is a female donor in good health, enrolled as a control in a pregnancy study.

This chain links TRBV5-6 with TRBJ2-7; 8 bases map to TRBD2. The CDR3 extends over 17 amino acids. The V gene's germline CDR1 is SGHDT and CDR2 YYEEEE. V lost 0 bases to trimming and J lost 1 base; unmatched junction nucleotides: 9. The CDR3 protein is CASSLDRSGRVSYEQYF. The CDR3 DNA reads TGTGCCAGCAGCTTGGATCGAAGCGGGAGAGTGTCCTACGAGCAGTACTTC.

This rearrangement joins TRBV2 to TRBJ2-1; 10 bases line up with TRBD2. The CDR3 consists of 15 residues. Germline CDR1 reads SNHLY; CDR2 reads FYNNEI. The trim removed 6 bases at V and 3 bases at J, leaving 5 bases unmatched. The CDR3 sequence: CASRLAGGLYNEQFF. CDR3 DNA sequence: TGTGCCAGCAGATTAGCGGGGGGACTCTACAATGAGCAGTTCTTC.

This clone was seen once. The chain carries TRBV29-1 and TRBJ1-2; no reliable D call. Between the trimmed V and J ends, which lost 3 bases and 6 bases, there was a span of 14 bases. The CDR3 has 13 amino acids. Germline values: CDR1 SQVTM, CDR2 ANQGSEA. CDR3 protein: CSVDNGGMDGYTF. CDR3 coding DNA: TGCAGCGTTGATAACGGCGGGATGGATGGCTACACCTTC. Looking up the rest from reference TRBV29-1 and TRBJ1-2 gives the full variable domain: SAVISQKPSRDICQRGTSLTIQCQVDSQVTMMFWYRQQPGQSLTLIATANQGSEATYESGFVIDKFPISRPNLTFSTLTVSNMSPEDSSIYLCSVDNGGMDGYTFGSGTRLTVV.

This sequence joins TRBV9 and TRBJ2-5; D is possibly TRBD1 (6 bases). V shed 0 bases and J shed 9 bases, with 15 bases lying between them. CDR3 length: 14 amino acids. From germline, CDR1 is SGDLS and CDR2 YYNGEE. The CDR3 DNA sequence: TGTGCCAGCAGCGTAGTGGGGGCGGCTTACCCCCAGTACTTC. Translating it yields CASSVVGAAYPQYF.

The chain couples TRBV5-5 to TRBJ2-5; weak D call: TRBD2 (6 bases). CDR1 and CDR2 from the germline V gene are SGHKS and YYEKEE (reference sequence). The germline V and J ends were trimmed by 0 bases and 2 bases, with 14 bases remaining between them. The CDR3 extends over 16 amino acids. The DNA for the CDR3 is TGTGCCAGCAGCTTGGCCGGGGTAGCGGTACAAGAGACCCAGTACTTC. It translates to CASSLAGVAVQETQYF.

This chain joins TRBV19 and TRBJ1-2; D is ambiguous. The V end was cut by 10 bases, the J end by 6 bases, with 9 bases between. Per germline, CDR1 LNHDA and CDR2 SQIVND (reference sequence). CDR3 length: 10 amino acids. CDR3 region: CATFSDGYTF. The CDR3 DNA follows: TGTGCCACCTTTTCTGATGGCTACACCTTC.

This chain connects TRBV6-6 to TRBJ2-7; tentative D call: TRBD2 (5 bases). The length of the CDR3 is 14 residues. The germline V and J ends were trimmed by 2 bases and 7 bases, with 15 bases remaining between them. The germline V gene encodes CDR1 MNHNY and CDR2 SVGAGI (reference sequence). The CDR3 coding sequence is TGTGCCAGCAGTTACGAGTTGCGGGTCGGGGAGCAGTACTTC. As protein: CASSYELRVGEQYF.

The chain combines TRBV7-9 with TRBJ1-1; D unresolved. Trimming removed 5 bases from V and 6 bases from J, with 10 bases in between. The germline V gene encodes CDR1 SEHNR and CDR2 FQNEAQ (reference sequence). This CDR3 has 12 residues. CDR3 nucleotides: TGTGCCAGCAGCAGCCCTACCCCTGAAGCTTTCTTT. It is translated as CASSSPTPEAFF.